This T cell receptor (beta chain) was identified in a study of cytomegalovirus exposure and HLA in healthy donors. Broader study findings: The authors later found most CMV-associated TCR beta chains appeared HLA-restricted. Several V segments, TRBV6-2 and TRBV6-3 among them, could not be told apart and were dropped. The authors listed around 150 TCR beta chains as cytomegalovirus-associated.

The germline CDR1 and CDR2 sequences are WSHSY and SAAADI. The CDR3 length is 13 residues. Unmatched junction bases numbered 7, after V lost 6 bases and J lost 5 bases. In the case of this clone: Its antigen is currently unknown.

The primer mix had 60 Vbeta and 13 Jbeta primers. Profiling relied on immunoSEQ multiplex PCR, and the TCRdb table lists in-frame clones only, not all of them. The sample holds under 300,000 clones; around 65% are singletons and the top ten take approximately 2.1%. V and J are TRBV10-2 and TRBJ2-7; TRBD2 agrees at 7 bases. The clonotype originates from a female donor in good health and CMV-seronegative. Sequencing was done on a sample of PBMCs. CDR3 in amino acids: CASRLAGGNEQYF. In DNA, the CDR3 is TGCGCCAGCAGGTTAGCGGGTGGGAACGAGCAGTACTTC.